This TCR beta chain was retrieved from a study of cytomegalovirus exposure and HLA in healthy donors. This clone was seen a handful of times. CDR3 length: 16 amino acids. The germline V gene encodes CDR1 SGHDT and CDR2 YYEEEE. V shed 3 bases and J 3 bases; nucleotides not matched to a gene: 7. The PCR used 60 Vbeta and 13 Jbeta primers. The assay was immunoSEQ multiplex PCR, and TCRdb's table has in-frame clones only and misses some. The data show roughly 170,000 clones, with about three quarters seen just once and 0.65% to 0.85% held by the top ten. The chain carries TRBV5-6 and TRBJ1-2; TRBD1 matches at 11 bases. This receptor was obtained from a female donor in good health and CMV-seronegative. Sequenced: PBMCs. CDR3 nucleotide sequence: TGTGCCAGCAGCTCTCCGGGACAGGGGGAATACTATGGCTACACCTTC. Residues: CASSSPGQGEYYGYTF.